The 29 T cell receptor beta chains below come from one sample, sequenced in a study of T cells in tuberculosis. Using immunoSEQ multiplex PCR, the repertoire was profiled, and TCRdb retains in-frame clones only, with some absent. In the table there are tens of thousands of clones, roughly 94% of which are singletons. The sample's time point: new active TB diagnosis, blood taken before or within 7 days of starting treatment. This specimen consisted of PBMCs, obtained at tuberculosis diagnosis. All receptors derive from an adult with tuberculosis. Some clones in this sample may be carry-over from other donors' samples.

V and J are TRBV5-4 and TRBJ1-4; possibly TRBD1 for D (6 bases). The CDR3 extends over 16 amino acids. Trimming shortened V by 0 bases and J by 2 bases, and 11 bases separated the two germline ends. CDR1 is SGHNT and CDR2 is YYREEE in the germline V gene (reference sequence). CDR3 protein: CASSLVSRGTNEKLFF. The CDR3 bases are TGTGCCAGCAGCTTGGTTTCCAGGGGTACTAATGAAAAACTGTTTTTT.

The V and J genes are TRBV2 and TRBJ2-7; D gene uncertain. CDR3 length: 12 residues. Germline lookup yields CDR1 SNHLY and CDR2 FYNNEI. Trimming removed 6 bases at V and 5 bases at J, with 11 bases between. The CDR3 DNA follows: TGTGCCAGCAGGATATTGGCCGACGAGCAGTACTTC. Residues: CASRILADEQYF.

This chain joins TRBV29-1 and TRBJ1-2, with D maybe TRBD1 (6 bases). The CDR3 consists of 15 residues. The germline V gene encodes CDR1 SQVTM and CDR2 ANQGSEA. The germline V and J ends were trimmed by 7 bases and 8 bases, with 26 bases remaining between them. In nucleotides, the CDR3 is TGCAGCGCCCCGACAGGCCAACCCTTTAATTTCGGCTACACCTTC. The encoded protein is CSAPTGQPFNFGYTF.

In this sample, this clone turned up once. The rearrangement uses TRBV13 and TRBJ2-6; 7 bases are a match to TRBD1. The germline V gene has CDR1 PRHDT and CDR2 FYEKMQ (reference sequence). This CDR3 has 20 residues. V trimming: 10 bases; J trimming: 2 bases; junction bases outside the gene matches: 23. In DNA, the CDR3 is TGTGCCATATTAAATCGAGGACGGGGACAGTCTTTTGCTGGGGCCAACGTCCTGACTTTC. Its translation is CAILNRGRGQSFAGANVLTF.

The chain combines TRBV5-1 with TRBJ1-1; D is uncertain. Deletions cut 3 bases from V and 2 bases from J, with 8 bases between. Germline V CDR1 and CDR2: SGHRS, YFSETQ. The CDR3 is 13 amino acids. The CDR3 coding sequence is TGCGCCAGCAGCTCGGTTCCAAACACTGAAGCTTTCTTT. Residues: CASSSVPNTEAFF.

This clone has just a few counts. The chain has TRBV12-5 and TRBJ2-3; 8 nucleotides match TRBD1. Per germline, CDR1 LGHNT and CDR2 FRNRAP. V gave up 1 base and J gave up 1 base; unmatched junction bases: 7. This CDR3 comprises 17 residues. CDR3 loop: CASGLGTRGQGTDTQYF. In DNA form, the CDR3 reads TGTGCTAGTGGTTTGGGGACCAGGGGACAGGGCACAGATACGCAGTATTTT.

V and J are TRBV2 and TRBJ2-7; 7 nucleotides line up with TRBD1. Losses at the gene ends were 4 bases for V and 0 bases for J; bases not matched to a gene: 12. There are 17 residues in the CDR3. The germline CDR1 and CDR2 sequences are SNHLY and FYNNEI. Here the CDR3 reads CASSGLLPGTASYEQYF. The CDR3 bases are TGTGCCAGCAGTGGCCTTCTTCCCGGGACAGCCTCCTACGAGCAGTACTTC.

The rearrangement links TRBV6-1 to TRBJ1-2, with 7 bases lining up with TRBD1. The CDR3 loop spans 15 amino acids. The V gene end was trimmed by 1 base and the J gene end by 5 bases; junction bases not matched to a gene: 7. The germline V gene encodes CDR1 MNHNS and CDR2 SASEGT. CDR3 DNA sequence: TGTGCCAGCAGTGAAGGAGGGACAGACCAATATGGCTACACCTTC. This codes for CASSEGGTDQYGYTF.

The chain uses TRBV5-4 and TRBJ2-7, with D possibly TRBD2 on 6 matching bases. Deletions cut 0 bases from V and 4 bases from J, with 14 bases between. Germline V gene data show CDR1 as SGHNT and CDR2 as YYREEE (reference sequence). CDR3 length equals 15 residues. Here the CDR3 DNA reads TGTGCCAGCAGCTTGGACAGGACTCGGGGGTACGAGCAGTACTTC. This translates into CASSLDRTRGYEQYF.

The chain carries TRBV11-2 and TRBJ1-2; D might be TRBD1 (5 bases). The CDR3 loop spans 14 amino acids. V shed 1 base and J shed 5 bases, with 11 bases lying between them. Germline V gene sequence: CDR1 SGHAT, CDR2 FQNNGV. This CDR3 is CASSLGAGYYGYTF. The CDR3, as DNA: TGTGCCAGCAGCTTAGGGGCAGGGTATTATGGCTACACCTTC.

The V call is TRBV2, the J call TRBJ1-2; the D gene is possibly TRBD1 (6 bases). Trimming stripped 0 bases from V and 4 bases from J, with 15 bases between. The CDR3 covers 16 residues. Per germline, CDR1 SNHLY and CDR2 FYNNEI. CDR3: CASSEALGGRGYGYTF. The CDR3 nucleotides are TGTGCCAGCAGTGAAGCGCTTGGTGGCAGGGGCTATGGCTACACCTTC.

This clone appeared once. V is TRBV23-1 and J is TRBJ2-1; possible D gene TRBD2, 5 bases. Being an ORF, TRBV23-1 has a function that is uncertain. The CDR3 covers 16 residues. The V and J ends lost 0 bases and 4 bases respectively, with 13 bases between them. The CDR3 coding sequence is TGCGCCAGCAGTCAATCAGCGGAGGATACTTACAATGAGCAGTTCTTC. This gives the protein CASSQSAEDTYNEQFF.

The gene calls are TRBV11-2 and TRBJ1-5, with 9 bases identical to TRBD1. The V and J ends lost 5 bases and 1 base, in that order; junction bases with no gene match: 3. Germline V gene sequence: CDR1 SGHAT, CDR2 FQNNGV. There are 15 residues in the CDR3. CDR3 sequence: CASSPDRGSNQPQHF. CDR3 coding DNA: TGTGCCAGCAGCCCCGACAGGGGGAGCAATCAGCCCCAGCATTTT.

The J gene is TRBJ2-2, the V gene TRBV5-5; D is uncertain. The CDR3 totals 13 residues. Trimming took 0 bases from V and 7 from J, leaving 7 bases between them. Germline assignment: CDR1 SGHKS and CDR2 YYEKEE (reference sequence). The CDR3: CASSLVAHGELFF. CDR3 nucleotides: TGTGCCAGCAGCTTGGTGGCTCACGGGGAGCTGTTTTTT. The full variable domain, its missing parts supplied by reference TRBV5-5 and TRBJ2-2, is DAGVTQSPTHLIKTRGQQVTLRCSPISGHKSVSWYQQVLGQGPQFIFQYYEKEERGRGNFPDRFSARQFPNYSSELNVNALLLGDSALYLCASSLVAHGELFFGEGSRLTVL.

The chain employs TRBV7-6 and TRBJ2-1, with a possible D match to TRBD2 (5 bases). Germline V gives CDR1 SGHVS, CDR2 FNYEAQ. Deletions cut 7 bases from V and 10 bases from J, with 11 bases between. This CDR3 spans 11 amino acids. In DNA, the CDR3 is TGTGCCAGCACCCGTACGGGGGAGCAGTTCTTC. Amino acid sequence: CASTRTGEQFF.

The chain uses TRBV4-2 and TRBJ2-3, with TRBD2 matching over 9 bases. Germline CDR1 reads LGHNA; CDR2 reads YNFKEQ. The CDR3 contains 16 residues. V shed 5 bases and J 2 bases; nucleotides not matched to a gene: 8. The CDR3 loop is CASSDGRGGLTDTQYF. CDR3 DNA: TGTGCCAGCAGCGATGGGCGGGGGGGGCTCACAGATACGCAGTATTTT.

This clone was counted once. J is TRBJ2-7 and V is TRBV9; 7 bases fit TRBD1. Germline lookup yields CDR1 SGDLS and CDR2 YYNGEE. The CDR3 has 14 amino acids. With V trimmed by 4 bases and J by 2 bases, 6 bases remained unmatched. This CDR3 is CASSPATGPYEQYF. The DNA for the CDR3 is TGTGCCAGCAGCCCTGCGACAGGGCCCTACGAGCAGTACTTC.

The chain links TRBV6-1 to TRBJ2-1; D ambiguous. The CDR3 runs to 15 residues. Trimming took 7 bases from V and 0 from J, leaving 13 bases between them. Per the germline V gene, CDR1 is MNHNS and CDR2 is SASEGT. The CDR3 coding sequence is TGTGCCAGCATCGGGTCTACCCGCTCCTACAATGAGCAGTTCTTC. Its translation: CASIGSTRSYNEQFF.

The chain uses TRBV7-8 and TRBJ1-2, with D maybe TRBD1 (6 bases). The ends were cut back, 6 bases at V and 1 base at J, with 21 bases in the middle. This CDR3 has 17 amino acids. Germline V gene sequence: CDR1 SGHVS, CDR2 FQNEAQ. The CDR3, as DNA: TGTGCCAGCAGATACAGGGCGAGGGGAATGTATAACTATGGCTACACCTTC. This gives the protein CASRYRARGMYNYGYTF. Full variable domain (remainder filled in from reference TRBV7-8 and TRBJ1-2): GAGVSQSPRYKVAKRGQDVALRCDPISGHVSLFWYQQALGQGPEFLTYFQNEAQLDKSGLPSDRFFAERPEGSVSTLKIQRTQQEDSAVYLCASRYRARGMYNYGYTFGSGTRLTVV.

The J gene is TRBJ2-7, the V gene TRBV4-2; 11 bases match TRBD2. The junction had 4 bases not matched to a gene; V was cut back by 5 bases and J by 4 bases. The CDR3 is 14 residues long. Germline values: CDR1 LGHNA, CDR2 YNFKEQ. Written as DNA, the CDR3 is TGTGCCAGCAGCTCGGGACTAGCGGCGTACGAGCAGTACTTC. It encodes CASSSGLAAYEQYF.

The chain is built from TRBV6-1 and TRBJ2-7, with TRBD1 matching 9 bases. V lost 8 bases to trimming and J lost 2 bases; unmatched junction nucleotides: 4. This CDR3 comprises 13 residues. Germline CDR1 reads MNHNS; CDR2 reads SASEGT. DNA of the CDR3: TGTGCCAGCGGACAGGGGTCGGCCTACGAGCAGTACTTC. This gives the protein CASGQGSAYEQYF.

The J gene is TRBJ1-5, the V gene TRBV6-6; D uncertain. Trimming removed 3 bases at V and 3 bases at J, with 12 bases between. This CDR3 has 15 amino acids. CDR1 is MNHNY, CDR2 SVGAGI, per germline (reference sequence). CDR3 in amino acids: CASSYGGKVNQPQHF. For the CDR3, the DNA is TGTGCCAGCAGTTATGGAGGGAAGGTCAATCAGCCCCAGCATTTT.

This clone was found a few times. In nucleotides, the CDR3 is TGTGCCAGCAGTTTATCGCTTGTGGACAGGGGCCGGAACACTGAAGCTTTCTTT. Translation gives CASSLSLVDRGRNTEAFF. The chain recombines TRBV27 with TRBJ1-1; TRBD1 aligns across 9 bases. There are 18 residues in the CDR3. V shed 0 bases and J 1 base; nucleotides not matched to a gene: 9. The germline V gene encodes CDR1 MNHEY and CDR2 SMNVEV (reference sequence).

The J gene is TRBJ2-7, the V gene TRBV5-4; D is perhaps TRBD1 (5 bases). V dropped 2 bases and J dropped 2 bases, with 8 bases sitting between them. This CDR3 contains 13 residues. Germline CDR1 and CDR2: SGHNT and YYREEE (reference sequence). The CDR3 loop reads CASSFGATYEQYF. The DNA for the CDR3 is TGTGCCAGCAGCTTTGGGGCTACCTACGAGCAGTACTTC.

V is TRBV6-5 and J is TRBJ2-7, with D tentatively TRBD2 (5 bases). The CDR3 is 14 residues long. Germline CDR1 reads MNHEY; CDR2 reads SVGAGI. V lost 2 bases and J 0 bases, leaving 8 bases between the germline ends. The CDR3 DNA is TGTGCCAGCAGTTACGAGGGATTCTCCTACGAGCAGTACTTC. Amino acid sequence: CASSYEGFSYEQYF.

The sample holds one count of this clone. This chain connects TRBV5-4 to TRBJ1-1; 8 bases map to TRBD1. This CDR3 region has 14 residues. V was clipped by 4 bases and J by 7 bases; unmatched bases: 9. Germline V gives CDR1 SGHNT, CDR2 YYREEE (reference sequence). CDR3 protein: CASSHRQGTGEAFF. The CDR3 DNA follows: TGTGCCAGCAGCCACAGACAGGGGACGGGTGAAGCTTTCTTT.

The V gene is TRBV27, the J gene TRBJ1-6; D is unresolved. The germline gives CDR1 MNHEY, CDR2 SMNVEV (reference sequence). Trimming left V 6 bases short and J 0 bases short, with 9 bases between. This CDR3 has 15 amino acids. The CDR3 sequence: CASSWRSSYNSPLHF. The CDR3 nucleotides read TGTGCCAGCAGCTGGCGGAGCTCCTATAATTCACCCCTCCACTTT.

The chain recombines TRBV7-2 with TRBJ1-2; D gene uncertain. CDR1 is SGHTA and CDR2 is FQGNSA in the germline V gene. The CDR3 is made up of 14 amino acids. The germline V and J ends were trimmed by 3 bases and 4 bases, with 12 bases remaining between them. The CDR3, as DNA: TGTGCCAGCAGCTTGGGGAGTTTTATCTATGGCTACACCTTC. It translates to CASSLGSFIYGYTF.

CDR3 in amino acids: CSGETRFTDTQYF. The CDR3 DNA is TGCAGCGGGGAGACTAGATTCACAGATACGCAGTATTTT. The genes are TRBV29-1 and TRBJ2-3; D is possibly TRBD2 (6 bases). Germline V gives CDR1 SQVTM, CDR2 ANQGSEA. V lost 7 bases and J 2 bases, leaving 13 bases between the germline ends. The CDR3 has 13 amino acids.